The next 20 T cell receptor beta chains were all read from a single sample in a study of T cells in Graves' hyperthyroidism and ophthalmopathy. TCR beta CDR3 region amplification was performed from RNA transcripts. The HTBI primer set was used in a first-round RT-PCR of the TCR CDR3. TCRdb re-derived calls from the multiplex PCR reads in MiXCR, one entry per CDR3 protein. The sample yields 300,000 to 400,000 distinct CDR3 sequences, about 20% seen once. The source material was blood. These receptors came from a woman between 50 and 59 years old with Graves' hyperthyroidism.

The V call is TRBV29-1, the J call TRBJ2-2, with D perhaps TRBD1 or TRBD2 (5 bases each). This CDR3 region has 15 residues. Germline assignment: CDR1 SQVTM and CDR2 ANQGSEA. V shed 5 bases and J shed 4 bases, with 17 bases lying between them. Written as DNA, the CDR3 is TGCAGCGTTATTCCTTCGTCCGGGACCACCGGGGAGCTGTTTTTT. Translation: CSVIPSSGTTGELFF.

Only a few counts were recorded for this clonotype. This sequence joins TRBV5-6 and TRBJ2-5; TRBD1 matches 11 bases. Germline-derived CDR1 and CDR2 are SGHDT and YYEEEE. V gave up 4 bases and J gave up 5 bases; unmatched junction bases: 13. CDR3 length equals 17 residues. This CDR3 is CASSLFSQDRGLETQYF. The CDR3 DNA is TGTGCCAGCAGCCTCTTCTCCCAGGACAGGGGGCTGGAGACCCAGTACTTC. Supplemented by reference TRBV5-6 and TRBJ2-5, the full variable domain reads DAGVTQSPTHLIKTRGQQVTLRCSPKSGHDTVSWYQQALGQGPQFIFQYYEEEERQRGNFPDRFSGHQFPNYSSELNVNALLLGDSALYLCASSLFSQDRGLETQYFGPGTRLLVL.

This clonotype was counted many times. The J gene is TRBJ1-1, the V gene TRBV28; no definite D call. Trimming removed 7 bases at V and 1 base at J, with 4 bases between. From germline, CDR1 is MDHEN and CDR2 SYDVKM. This CDR3 spans 11 amino acids. The CDR3 here is CASISNTEAFF. Here the CDR3 DNA reads TGTGCCAGCATTTCGAACACTGAAGCTTTCTTT.

This clonotype was detected once. V and J are TRBV3-1 and TRBJ2-2; D call uncertain. This CDR3 region has 18 residues. Germline CDR1 and CDR2: LGHDT and YNNKEL (reference sequence). V was clipped by 4 bases and J by 0 bases, with 18 bases between them. The CDR3: CASSPALPARANTGELFF. CDR3 sequence (DNA): TGTGCCAGCAGCCCAGCCCTCCCGGCCCGCGCGAACACCGGGGAGCTGTTTTTT.

The chain joins TRBV5-6 to TRBJ2-3; 10 nucleotides line up with TRBD2. Trimming at V came to 2 bases and at J to 2 bases, leaving 5 bases not matched to a gene. Per germline, CDR1 SGHDT and CDR2 YYEEEE. The CDR3 spans 16 residues. CDR3 DNA: TGTGCCAGCAGCTTATTAAGCGGGAGGGCCACAGATACGCAGTATTTT. This translates into CASSLLSGRATDTQYF.

This clonotype was counted ten times or more. The V call is TRBV5-8, the J call TRBJ1-1, with D hard to call. The V and J ends lost 5 bases and 3 bases respectively, with 11 bases between them. Germline V gives CDR1 SGHTS, CDR2 YDEGEE. This CDR3 is 13 amino acids long. The CDR3 DNA sequence: TGTGCCAGCAGTTCCGGACGGTACACTGAAGCTTTCTTT. Protein sequence: CASSSGRYTEAFF.

V and J are TRBV28 and TRBJ2-5; D remains unclear. The CDR3 covers 12 residues. Germline CDR1 and CDR2: MDHEN and SYDVKM. V lost 6 bases, J lost 4 bases, and 9 bases lay in between. The CDR3 spells CASSASLETQYF. The CDR3 region has the DNA TGTGCCAGCAGCGCCTCCTTAGAGACCCAGTACTTC.

This clonotype was counted only a few times. The J gene is TRBJ1-1, the V gene TRBV6-1; a weak D match, TRBD1 (5 bases). With 6 bases removed from V and 4 bases from J, the gap between germline ends came to 12 bases. Per germline, CDR1 MNHNS and CDR2 SASEGT. This CDR3 is 13 amino acids long. The CDR3 sequence: CASRAGAVTEAFF. The DNA for the CDR3 is TGTGCCAGCAGGGCCGGGGCAGTCACTGAAGCTTTCTTT.

Comment on this clonotype: This may come from a read error, since a much larger clone is one base off. This CDR3 fails to terminate in the conserved phenylalanine or tryptophan, so it likely reflects a read error. This chain connects TRBV2 to TRBJ1-3; D remains ambiguous. This CDR3 comprises 14 residues. Germline assignment: CDR1 SNHLY and CDR2 FYNNEI. Trimming shortened V by 5 bases and J by 1 base, and 9 bases separated the two germline ends. Here the CDR3 reads CASSPDRSGNTIYY. CDR3 nucleotide sequence: TGTGCCAGCAGTCCGGACCGGTCTGGAAACACCATATATTAT.

This clonotype occurred many times. The chain joins TRBV2 to TRBJ2-5, with D maybe TRBD2 (5 bases). Germline CDR1 SNHLY, CDR2 FYNNEI. This CDR3 has 14 residues. Trimming stripped 2 bases from V and 5 bases from J, with 12 bases between. The CDR3 loop is CASSELAAGETQYF. The CDR3 DNA reads as TGTGCCAGCAGTGAACTTGCGGCGGGTGAGACCCAGTACTTC.

This clonotype was seen only a few times. The chain recombines TRBV9 with TRBJ2-5; maybe TRBD1 (5 bases). Germline CDR1 is SGDLS and CDR2 is YYNGEE. The CDR3 totals 14 residues. Trimming stripped 0 bases from V and 3 bases from J, with 9 bases between. The CDR3 sequence: CASSVDLREETQYF. CDR3 in DNA: TGTGCCAGCAGCGTAGATCTCAGGGAAGAGACCCAGTACTTC.

V usage is TRBV5-1 and J usage is TRBJ2-1; tentatively, D is TRBD1 or TRBD2 (6 bases each). The CDR3 covers 15 residues. CDR1 is SGHRS, CDR2 YFSETQ, per germline. The V and J ends lost 2 bases and 4 bases respectively, with 13 bases between them. The CDR3 reads CASSFSGAPYNEQFF. In DNA, the CDR3 is TGCGCCAGCAGCTTCTCGGGGGCCCCTTACAATGAGCAGTTCTTC.

This clonotype was found many times. The chain recombines TRBV6-1 with TRBJ1-1, with TRBD1 matching 12 bases. V trimming: 7 bases; J trimming: 3 bases; junction bases outside the gene matches: 15. The CDR3 runs to 18 residues. The V gene's germline CDR1 is MNHNS and CDR2 SASEGT. CDR3 loop: CASTFVGGQGASDTEAFF. In DNA, the CDR3 is TGTGCCAGCACCTTCGTAGGGGGACAGGGGGCCTCTGACACTGAAGCTTTCTTT.

This clonotype was observed many times. The gene calls are TRBV28 and TRBJ1-1; D is unclear. This CDR3 contains 12 residues. V lost 2 bases and J lost 4, with 5 bases in between. CDR1 is MDHEN and CDR2 is SYDVKM in the germline V gene. CDR3 in amino acids: CASSLNPTEAFF. The CDR3, as DNA: TGTGCCAGCAGTTTAAACCCCACTGAAGCTTTCTTT.

This sequence joins TRBV13 and TRBJ2-2; D remains unclear. This CDR3 comprises 14 residues. CDR1 is PRHDT and CDR2 is FYEKMQ in the germline V gene (reference sequence). The V gene lost 0 bases and the J gene lost 4 bases, with 6 bases spanning the gap. CDR3 DNA sequence: TGTGCCAGCAGCTTAGGACACGGCACCGGGGAGCTGTTTTTT. Residues: CASSLGHGTGELFF. The full variable domain, its missing parts supplied by reference TRBV13 and TRBJ2-2, is AAGVIQSPRHLIKEKRETATLKCYPIPRHDTVYWYQQGPGQDPQFLISFYEKMQSDKGSIPDRFSAQQFSDYHSELNMSSLELGDSALYFCASSLGHGTGELFFGEGSRLTVL.

This clonotype was seen a handful of times. The chain is built from TRBV28 and TRBJ1-4, with a tentative D call TRBD1 (5 bases). The CDR3 has 14 amino acids. V was shortened by 5 bases and J by 7 bases, with 14 bases between the two germline ends. Germline V lookup: CDR1 MDHEN, CDR2 SYDVKM. The CDR3 sequence is CASSLVAQAEKLFF. The CDR3 DNA is TGTGCCAGCAGTCTTGTTGCACAGGCTGAAAAACTGTTTTTT. The variable domain in full, with the rest retrieved from reference TRBV28 and TRBJ1-4, is DVKVTQSSRYLVKRTGEKVFLECVQDMDHENMFWYRQDPGLGLRLIYFSYDVKMKEKGDIPEGYSVSREKKERFSLILESASTNQTSMYLCASSLVAQAEKLFFGSGTQLSVL.

The sample holds a few counts of this clonotype. The J gene is TRBJ2-1, the V gene TRBV7-9, with D uncertain. This CDR3 is built from 14 residues. The V gene's germline CDR1 is SEHNR and CDR2 FQNEAQ (reference sequence). Trimming stripped 5 bases from V and 5 bases from J, with 13 bases between. The chain's CDR3 is CASSPPFPNNEQFF. The CDR3 bases are TGTGCCAGCAGCCCGCCGTTCCCTAACAATGAGCAGTTCTTC.

This clonotype was seen many times. The chain employs TRBV27 and TRBJ1-1; D is perhaps TRBD1 (6 bases). CDR1 and CDR2 (germline): MNHEY, SMNVEV (reference sequence). V was trimmed by 6 bases and J by 3 bases, leaving 14 bases between them. The CDR3 extends over 14 amino acids. The DNA for the CDR3 is TGTGCCAGCAGCCCGGACAGATCCTACACTGAAGCTTTCTTT. This translates into CASSPDRSYTEAFF.

This clonotype was seen at least ten times. The V and J genes are TRBV27 and TRBJ1-4; no firm D call. The CDR3 is 13 amino acids. V was trimmed by 2 bases and J by 6 bases, leaving 7 bases between them. Germline V lookup: CDR1 MNHEY, CDR2 SMNVEV (reference sequence). CDR3 sequence (DNA): TGTGCCAGCAGTTTAGCAGGTTATGAAAAACTGTTTTTT. The encoded protein is CASSLAGYEKLFF.

This chain uses TRBV7-9 with TRBJ2-3; 11 bases fit TRBD2. The V gene end was trimmed by 4 bases and the J gene end by 5 bases; junction bases not matched to a gene: 11. In germline, CDR1 is SEHNR, CDR2 FQNEAQ (reference sequence). The CDR3 totals 17 residues. The CDR3 spells CASSSPLSGGARDTQYF. The CDR3 nucleotides read TGTGCCAGCAGCTCCCCCCTTAGCGGGGGGGCAAGAGATACGCAGTATTTT.